This T cell receptor beta chain was sequenced for a study of shared clonotypes between healthy human individuals. An assay was performed, and its level was deep. The method was immunoSEQ multiplex PCR; TCRdb's version includes in-frame clones alone and lacks a portion of them. The table shows millions of clones, with roughly 95% occurring only once. This CDR3 region has 15 residues. J lost 2 bases, V lost 5 bases, and 6 bases had no gene match. In germline, CDR1 is SGHTS, CDR2 YDEGEE. This clone appeared a single time. The V call is TRBV5-8, the J call TRBJ2-1; 8 bases align to TRBD1. Material for sequencing was naive CD4+ T cells sorted from blood. Subset noted: CD45RA+ positively selected. This clonotype was obtained from a young man in good health. The CDR3 nucleotides read TGTGCCAGCAGGATTGAGGGACAGGCCTACAATGAGCAGTTCTTC. Translated: CASRIEGQAYNEQFF.